Listed below are T cell receptor beta chains from one sample, sequenced in a study of shared clonotypes between healthy human individuals. Assay used: immunoSEQ multiplex PCR; TCRdb lists only in-frame clones, some missing. The sample holds 2,500,000 or so clones, roughly 92% seen once. Material: naive CD4+ T cells from PBMCs. These receptors were collected from a young man in good health. Some clones in this sample may be carry-over from other donors' samples. The CDR3 runs from the conserved cysteine through the conserved F or W. A D gene is named only where the DNA matches it firmly. For some rows the clone size is stated as once, few or many, or as a class when expanded; others skip it.

d_call | j_call | clone_size | v_call | cdr3_nt | cdr3_aa
TRBD2 | TRBJ2-3 | - | TRBV5-8 | TGTGCCAGCAGCCAACTCGCAGGGAGGGGTGCAGATACGCAGTATTTT | CASSQLAGRGADTQYF
- | TRBJ1-5 | - | TRBV7-2 | TGTGCCAGCAGCCCACGGGTGGGCAATCAGCCCCAGCATTTT | CASSPRVGNQPQHF
TRBD2 | TRBJ2-7 | - | TRBV25-1 | TGTGCCAGCAGTGAAGGAGTTGCGGGAGCCCACGAGCAGTACTTC | CASSEGVAGAHEQYF
TRBD2 | TRBJ2-1 | - | TRBV5-1 | TGCGCCAGCAGCTTGGTGCCCCGGGGAGCGGGAGTGGGTTACAATGAGCAGTTCTTC | CASSLVPRGAGVGYNEQFF
TRBD2 | TRBJ2-7 | few | TRBV15 | TGTGCCACCAGCTGGGGAGGGTCCTCCTACGAGCAGTACTTC | CATSWGGSSYEQYF
TRBD2 | TRBJ2-3 | - | TRBV6-5 | TGTGCCAGCAGTTACAGGGCGGGGGTCGCAGATACGCAGTATTTT | CASSYRAGVADTQYF
- | TRBJ2-3 | - | TRBV7-3 | TGTGCCAGCAGCCGCGGGACCACGGGGGTATATACGCAGTATTTT | CASSRGTTGVYTQYF
TRBD1 | TRBJ1-2 | - | TRBV27 | TGTGCCAGCAGTCCGGAAAGGACAGGGATCACGGGGGGCTACACCTTC | CASSPERTGITGGYTF
TRBD2 | TRBJ2-1 | - | TRBV7-9 | TGTGCCAGCAGCTCTGTACTCGCGGGAGGGGAGCAGTTCTTC | CASSSVLAGGEQFF
TRBD1 | TRBJ1-2 | few | TRBV5-1 | TGCGCCAGCAGCACCGGGACAGGTTCCTATGGCTACACCTTC | CASSTGTGSYGYTF
- | TRBJ1-6 | - | TRBV4-3 | TGCGCCAGCAGCCAATGGCAGGGTAATTCACCCCTCCACTTT | CASSQWQGNSPLHF
- | TRBJ2-3 | - | TRBV7-9 | TGTGCCAGCAGCCGACTAGTGGCAGATACGCAGTATTTT | CASSRLVADTQYF
TRBD2 | TRBJ2-1 | - | TRBV4-2 | TGTGCCAGCAGCCGGGGTCTAGCGGGTACCGACTCCTACAATGAGCAGTTCTTC | CASSRGLAGTDSYNEQFF
TRBD2 | TRBJ2-2 | - | TRBV7-2 | TGTGCCAGCAGCACAGTGACTAGCGGGTGGAACACCGGGGAGCTGTTTTTT | CASSTVTSGWNTGELFF
- | TRBJ2-5 | - | TRBV30 | TGTGCCTGGAGTGCTGTCGGGGGAGGAGAGACCCAGTACTTC | CAWSAVGGGETQYF
TRBD1 | TRBJ2-7 | - | TRBV11-2 | TGTGCCAGCAGCTTAAGACAGGGGTGGAGGGACGAGCAGTACTTC | CASSLRQGWRDEQYF
- | TRBJ1-5 | - | TRBV18 | TGTGCCAGCTCCCCGTTCAGGGGAAATCAGCCCCAGCATTTT | CASSPFRGNQPQHF
- | TRBJ2-2 | - | TRBV19 | TGTGCCAGTAGTATCTGGGCCGGGGACCGGGACACCGGGGAGCTGTTTTTT | CASSIWAGDRDTGELFF
- | TRBJ1-1 | - | TRBV28 | TGTGCCAGCCTTATCTGGAGCCGATCTGAAGCTTTCTTT | CASLIWSRSEAFF
- | TRBJ2-1 | - | TRBV28 | TGTGCCAGCAGTTTAGACGGATGGAGCTCCTACAATGAGCAGTTCTTC | CASSLDGWSSYNEQFF
TRBD1 | TRBJ1-3 | - | TRBV28 | TGTGCCAGCGGCGGACAGGGGGCACTTAAAAGAAACACCATATATTTT | CASGGQGALKRNTIYF
- | TRBJ2-1 | - | TRBV19 | TGTGCCAGTAGCCCGAGGGGTAGCACCTCCTACAATGAGCAGTTCTTC | CASSPRGSTSYNEQFF
- | TRBJ1-3 | - | TRBV9 | TGTGCCAGCAGCGTCCCCGTACAGGGCATACCCTCTGGAAACACCATATATTTT | CASSVPVQGIPSGNTIYF
- | TRBJ2-1 | - | TRBV5-1 | TGCGCCAGCAGCACCCAGGGCTCCTACAATGAGCAGTTCTTC | CASSTQGSYNEQFF
- | TRBJ2-2 | - | TRBV28 | TGTGCCAGCGGATATAGCGTACTCACCGGGGAGCTGTTTTTT | CASGYSVLTGELFF
- | TRBJ2-2 | - | TRBV28 | TGTGCCAGCAGGATACAAGCCACCGGGGAGCTGTTTTTT | CASRIQATGELFF
- | TRBJ2-1 | - | TRBV11-1 | TGTGCCAGCAGCTCATTAGCGCTGAGGGAGCAGTTCTTC | CASSSLALREQFF
- | TRBJ2-3 | - | TRBV4-3 | TGCGCCAGCAGCCAAGCCCCACCACAGGCGATCACAGATACGCAGTATTTT | CASSQAPPQAITDTQYF
- | TRBJ2-6 | - | TRBV2 | TGTGCCAGCAGCGCGGATTTCTTCGGGGCCAACGTCCTGACTTTC | CASSADFFGANVLTF
- | TRBJ2-4 | - | TRBV23-1 | TGCGCCAGCAGTCATGCACCTCAGACAGAAGCCAAAAACATTCAGTACTTC | CASSHAPQTEAKNIQYF
- | TRBJ1-5 | few | TRBV15 | TGTGCCACCAGCAAACCGAATCAGCCCCAGCATTTT | CATSKPNQPQHF
TRBD1 | TRBJ2-3 | - | TRBV7-3 | TGTGCCAGCAGCTCCGTACTGGGACCACAGGGGGGAGATACGCAGTATTTT | CASSSVLGPQGGDTQYF
TRBD1 | TRBJ2-5 | - | TRBV5-4 | TGTGCCAGCAGCTTGGCGGACAGGGGGCTTGAGACCCAGTACTTC | CASSLADRGLETQYF
TRBD2 | TRBJ2-7 | - | TRBV10-3 | TGTGCCATCAGACCGGGACTAGCGGTACTCTACGAGCAGTACTTC | CAIRPGLAVLYEQYF
- | TRBJ2-1 | - | TRBV5-1 | TGCGCCAGCAGCTTGGGTGCAGCGCCTTACAATGAGCAGTTCTTC | CASSLGAAPYNEQFF